This entry lists 19 T cell receptor beta chains sequenced from one sample in a study of T-cell reconstitution after alpha-beta-depleted transplantation in children. Preparation of the TCRbeta library involved a method that used unique molecular identifiers. TCRdb ran MiXCR on the PCR reads and lists one entry per CDR3 protein. The table has about 98,000 distinct CDR3 sequences, roughly a quarter seen once. The input for sequencing was PBMCs, taken before TCRalphabeta/CD19-depleted stem cell transplant. These receptors originate from a boy aged 2 to 10 with acute lymphoblastic leukemia, due to receive a stem cell transplant.

The chain carries TRBV12-3 or TRBV12-4 and TRBJ1-1; D is undetermined. Trimming stripped 5 bases from V and 0 bases from J, with 10 bases between. This CDR3 region has 14 residues. CDR3 DNA: TGTGCCAGCAGTCTCATGATCATGAACACTGAAGCTTTCTTT. Its protein is CASSLMIMNTEAFF.

V and J are TRBV27 and TRBJ1-4; 8 nucleotides agree with TRBD1. CDR1 MNHEY and CDR2 SMNVEV come from the germline V gene (reference sequence). The trim removed 5 bases at V and 11 bases at J, leaving 10 bases unmatched. CDR3 length: 14 amino acids. CDR3 bases: TGTGCCAGCAGTCCCCGGACAGGGAGGGAGAAACTGTTTTTT. The encoded protein is CASSPRTGREKLFF.

The V call is TRBV18, the J call TRBJ2-3; 11 bases map to TRBD2. CDR1 and CDR2 from the germline V gene are KGHSH and LQKENI. V shed 3 bases, J shed 5 bases, and the junction held 7 bases outside the gene matches. The CDR3 is made up of 16 amino acids. CDR3 protein: CASSPGLAEGGDTQYF. The CDR3 DNA reads TGTGCCAGCTCACCGGGACTAGCGGAGGGCGGAGATACGCAGTATTTT.

This clonotype was counted between two and nine times. The genes are TRBV6-1 and TRBJ2-1; perhaps TRBD1 as D (5 bases). Trimming removed 5 bases at V and 2 bases at J, with 16 bases between. The CDR3 has 16 residues. CDR1 is MNHNS, CDR2 SASEGT, per germline. The CDR3: CASSRGTVSTYNEQFF. As DNA, the CDR3 is TGTGCCAGCAGTAGGGGAACAGTATCAACCTACAATGAGCAGTTCTTC.

The rearrangement uses TRBV14 and TRBJ2-7; D gene unclear. Trimming removed 1 base from V and 5 bases from J, with 12 bases in between. The CDR3 consists of 14 residues. Germline V lookup: CDR1 SGHDN, CDR2 FVKESK. The CDR3 region is CASSQVRERHEQYF. The CDR3 region has the DNA TGTGCCAGCAGCCAAGTCCGAGAACGCCACGAGCAGTACTTC.

This chain joins TRBV12-3 or TRBV12-4 and TRBJ1-2, with D possibly TRBD1 on 5 matching bases. The CDR3 contains 16 residues. Deletions cut 6 bases from V and 3 bases from J, with 20 bases between. The CDR3 coding sequence is TGTGCCAGCAGCCCCGCTACCCAGGGCGGAGACTATGGCTACACCTTC. Translated: CASSPATQGGDYGYTF.

The rearrangement uses TRBV5-1 and TRBJ2-3, with TRBD1 matching 7 bases. Germline CDR1 and CDR2: SGHRS and YFSETQ. J gave up 3 bases and V 5 bases, and 12 bases lay outside the gene matches. The CDR3 consists of 16 residues. The CDR3, as DNA: TGCGCCAGCAGGTCACAGGGGATGGGTTTGACAGATACGCAGTATTTT. This translates into CASRSQGMGLTDTQYF.

The chain combines TRBV4-3 with TRBJ2-3; D is undetermined. This CDR3 has 16 residues. V lost 1 base and J lost 2, with 13 bases in between. Germline CDR1 is LGHNA and CDR2 is YSLEER. The CDR3: CASSQGRLKDTDTQYF. The CDR3 DNA reads as TGCGCCAGCAGCCAAGGGCGGTTGAAAGACACAGATACGCAGTATTTT.

The chain couples TRBV29-1 to TRBJ2-3, with 14 bases identical to TRBD2. Germline V gene data show CDR1 as SQVTM and CDR2 as ANQGSEA. The V segment lost 6 bases and the J segment 6 bases; nucleotides outside the gene matches: 5. The CDR3 is 14 amino acids. CDR3 DNA sequence: TGCAGCGTAGGACTAGCGGGAGGTAGGGATACGCAGTATTTT. This translates into CSVGLAGGRDTQYF.

This clonotype appeared a single time. The chain links TRBV7-2 to TRBJ2-1, with 7 positions matching TRBD2. This CDR3 is 16 amino acids long. Germline assignment: CDR1 SGHTA and CDR2 FQGNSA. V was pared by 0 bases and J by 7 bases, with 9 bases of the junction left unmatched. The CDR3 region is CASSLALRGGRNEQFF. CDR3 DNA: TGTGCCAGCAGCTTAGCGCTACGGGGAGGGAGAAATGAGCAGTTCTTC.

This clonotype was found a few times. The J gene is TRBJ1-5, the V gene TRBV24-1; 12 nucleotides agree with TRBD1. This CDR3 region has 17 residues. Germline V lookup: CDR1 KGHDR, CDR2 SFDVKD. J was trimmed by 7 bases and V by 2 bases; bases with no gene match: 8. The chain's CDR3 is CATSDSGTGGMGQPQHF. CDR3 in DNA: TGTGCCACCAGTGATTCGGGGACAGGGGGCATGGGGCAGCCCCAGCATTTT.

The chain is built from TRBV2 and TRBJ2-1; 7 bases agree with TRBD2. The CDR3 is 12 amino acids. Germline V gene data show CDR1 as SNHLY and CDR2 as FYNNEI. Trimming cost V 7 bases and J 9 bases; bases outside gene matches: 6. The CDR3: CASNAAGLEQFF. Written as DNA, the CDR3 is TGTGCCAGCAACGCAGCGGGACTTGAGCAGTTCTTC.

A few counts support this clonotype. The chain joins TRBV28 to TRBJ2-5, with 12 positions matching TRBD1. Germline assignment: CDR1 MDHEN and CDR2 SYDVKM. The CDR3 has 15 residues. J gave up 5 bases and V 6 bases, and 7 bases lay outside the gene matches. Here the CDR3 DNA reads TGTGCCAGCAGGGGGGACAGGGGGCGTGGGGAGACCCAGTACTTC. The encoded protein is CASRGDRGRGETQYF.

There are a few counts of this clonotype. This chain connects TRBV4-1 to TRBJ2-7, with a possible D match to TRBD1 (6 bases). Germline assignment: CDR1 MGHRA and CDR2 YSYEKL. The V gene lost 1 base and the J gene lost 3 bases, with 13 bases spanning the gap. This CDR3 region has 15 residues. The CDR3 DNA is TGCGCCAGCAGCCAAGTAGGGGACACCCTCTACGAGCAGTACTTC. Amino acids: CASSQVGDTLYEQYF.

The chain recombines TRBV7-8 with TRBJ2-1; no reliable D call. The CDR3 spans 15 residues. The V end was cut by 7 bases, the J end by 2 bases, with 15 bases between. CDR1 and CDR2 (germline): SGHVS, FQNEAQ. In nucleotides, the CDR3 is TGTGCCAGCATCCCCCAACCTCGAGCCTACAATGAGCAGTTCTTC. It translates to CASIPQPRAYNEQFF.

This clonotype was counted between two and nine times. V is TRBV25-1 and J is TRBJ2-7; TRBD1 aligns across 10 bases. Per the germline V gene, CDR1 is MGHDK and CDR2 is SYGVNS. J was trimmed by 2 bases and V by 6 bases; bases with no gene match: 4. The CDR3 is made up of 14 amino acids. CDR3 protein: CASSAGTGAYEQYF. The CDR3 nucleotides are TGTGCCAGCAGCGCCGGGACAGGGGCCTACGAGCAGTACTTC.

The chain joins TRBV7-9 to TRBJ2-6; 8 bases agree with TRBD2. In germline, CDR1 is SEHNR, CDR2 FQNEAQ (reference sequence). The trim removed 6 bases at V and 0 bases at J, leaving 7 bases unmatched. There are 17 residues in the CDR3. In DNA form, the CDR3 reads TGTGCCAGCAGTTCTAGCGGGTTCGACTCTGGGGCCAACGTCCTGACTTTC. This sequence encodes CASSSSGFDSGANVLTF.

This clonotype has a count of ten or more. This sequence joins TRBV12-3 or TRBV12-4 and TRBJ2-7; 8 bases align to TRBD2. The CDR3 covers 16 residues. J lost 1 base, V lost 5 bases, and 10 bases had no gene match. This CDR3 is CASSPPTSGGSYEQYF. The CDR3 DNA follows: TGTGCCAGCAGTCCGCCAACTAGCGGAGGGTCCTACGAGCAGTACTTC.

This clonotype was seen a handful of times. This sequence joins TRBV5-1 and TRBJ1-1, with no clear D. The germline V gene has CDR1 SGHRS and CDR2 YFSETQ. The CDR3 covers 14 residues. V lost 0 bases and J lost 3, with 9 bases in between. CDR3 nucleotide sequence: TGCGCCAGCAGCTTGGTCTTACCGGACACTGAAGCTTTCTTT. As protein: CASSLVLPDTEAFF.